This T cell receptor beta chain is drawn from a study of blood T cell repertoires in COVID-19 (dated by TCRdb to about 2020). Study-wide context: The collaborator samples originated in the United States, Italy and Spain and spanned the acute and convalescent phases of COVID-19. The samples were drawn from the first 160 participants of the ongoing ImmuneRACE study and from 1,254 subjects provided by 6 global collaborators. Where HLA class I and class II types were available, the types were taken from metadata supplied by the sample provider, not from assay-based typing. Sample metadata almost always included a de-identified subject ID, COVID-19 status, age in years and sex. The repertoires were made available in a free public database intended to serve as a resource for research on the immune response to SARS-CoV-2. Subjects who had been exposed to COVID-19, were actively infected with it, or had recovered from it provided the deeply sampled blood TCRbeta repertoires that made up the dataset. The material from the prospective study consisted of cDNA or gDNA derived from T cells, B-cell-depleted T cells, or PBMCs.

The immunoSEQ Assay, a bias-controlled multiplex PCR, was used to amplify TCRbeta CDR3 regions from genomic DNA. The original methods were these. Within the assay, amplification of reference gene primers was used to estimate how many nucleated cells each sample contained. To quantify the absolute abundance of each unique TCRbeta CDR3 rearrangement, sequence reads were collapsed and filtered. Productive Simpson clonality was computed per sample as the square root of Simpson's diversity index over productive rearrangements. TCRdb carries this immuneACCESS record with in-frame sequences only. Its versions omit some clonotypes, under half of them owing to an unresolved V gene in the studies checked, with the rest unexplained. D and trimming come from the DNA, and the V and J calls and clone size come from that table. This sample gives nearly 350,000 clones in total; more than 70% of them show up just once. The ten largest clones represent approximately 7.3% of the sample.

The paper's findings and limits, for the study overall: Clinical and demographic metadata were provided uncurated, with the amount varying by source and participant.

V has 3 bases trimmed and J has 1 base trimmed; junction bases matching no gene number 4. The CDR1 and CDR2 encoded by the germline V gene are KGHSH and LQKENI. From its cysteine to its phenylalanine, the CDR3 spans 15 amino acids. Only the CDR3 DNA is retained, 45 bases long and in frame from the first base. Worth noting for this clone: Its cognate antigen has yet to be identified. Base-call qualities are not available, and no considerably larger clone is one nucleotide away.

In Seattle, one collaborating source enrolled patients while the infection was active and tracked those patients longitudinally over the course of disease. Collaborating institutions collected whole blood in K2EDTA tubes following their own protocols. For TCRbeta analysis, collaborators shipped samples in one of three forms: frozen whole blood, isolated PBMCs, or DNA extracted from either of those sample types. The TCR comes from a woman in her seventies with COVID-19, enrolled during active disease. The chain is assembled from TRBV18 and TRBJ1-1; 8 middle bases align to TRBD1. Sequenced input: peripheral blood. The CDR3 amino acid sequence is: CASSPTGTGNTEAFF. The nucleotide sequence is TGTGCCAGCTCACCGACAGGGACAGGGAACACTGAAGCTTTCTTT.